This T cell receptor (beta chain) was captured in a study of CD4 T cells in relation to SARS-CoV-2 and coronaviruses. This clone was detected only a few times. No antigen is known for it. CD4+ T cells from unexposed donors were obtained before the COVID-19 pandemic (2011-2018). The cells were cultured for 10 days before CD4+ T cells were isolated. Repertoires were generated with immunoSEQ multiplex PCR, while TCRdb's copy carries only in-frame clones and drops some. Of 9,000 to 13,000 clones listed, about 81% are singletons. There are 13 residues in the CDR3. The chain has TRBV1 and TRBJ1-2; TRBD1 reflects the table's D call only, with no check against the DNA. TRBV1 is a pseudogene locus. What was sequenced was CD4+ T cells from PBMCs, cultured in vitro. The sequence derives from a human donor in good health. This chain's CDR3 is CTSSLVQDYGYTF. The CDR3 DNA follows: TGCACCAGCAGCCTGGTACAGGACTATGGCTACACCTTC.